This T cell receptor (beta chain) was observed in a study of blood T cell repertoires in COVID-19. V shed 3 bases and J shed 8 bases, with 8 bases lying between them. The CDR3 covers 12 residues. CDR1 is MNHEY and CDR2 is SMNVEV in the germline V gene (reference sequence). Sequenced by immunoSEQ multiplex PCR; TCRdb stores in-frame clones only, minus some. The sample contains 200,000 to 250,000 clones, approximately 80% of which appear only once. The source material was peripheral blood. The rearrangement uses TRBV27 and TRBJ2-1; D gene ambiguous. The source is a woman between 50 and 59 years old with acute or convalescent COVID-19. The CDR3 coding sequence is TGTGCCAGCAGTTTGCCCACTCATGAGCAGTTCTTC. It codes for CASSLPTHEQFF.